Detailed here is one T cell receptor (beta chain). The antigen remains undetermined. Germline CDR1 and CDR2: SGHRS and YFSETQ. V gave up 3 bases and J gave up 10 bases, with 16 bases separating them. CDR3 length: 14 residues. This specimen belongs to a study of shared clonotypes between healthy human individuals. Study-wide findings and caveats: Rarefaction analysis demonstrated incomplete sorted-subset sequencing notwithstanding large depth. Between a few donors, naive CD4 clonotypes were shared at a level of about 5%.

Negatively enriched CD4+ T cells were divided by CD45RA into naive and memory. Execution of the assay was at deep level. The table came from immunoSEQ multiplex PCR; TCRdb's copy has only in-frame clones and leaves some out. This sample has roughly 2,500,000 clones, with approximately 93% found just once. The rearrangement uses TRBV5-1 and TRBJ2-2, with D perhaps TRBD1 or TRBD2 (6 bases each). This TCR was recovered from a man younger than 30 in good health. Some clones in this sample may be carry-over from other donors' samples. The sequencing sample was made of naive CD4+ T cells from PBMCs. Subset in this sample: CD45RA+ positively selected. DNA of the CDR3: TGCGCCAGCAGCTCCGGGGGCTCTCAGGTGGAGCTGTTTTTT. Encoded protein: CASSSGGSQVELFF.